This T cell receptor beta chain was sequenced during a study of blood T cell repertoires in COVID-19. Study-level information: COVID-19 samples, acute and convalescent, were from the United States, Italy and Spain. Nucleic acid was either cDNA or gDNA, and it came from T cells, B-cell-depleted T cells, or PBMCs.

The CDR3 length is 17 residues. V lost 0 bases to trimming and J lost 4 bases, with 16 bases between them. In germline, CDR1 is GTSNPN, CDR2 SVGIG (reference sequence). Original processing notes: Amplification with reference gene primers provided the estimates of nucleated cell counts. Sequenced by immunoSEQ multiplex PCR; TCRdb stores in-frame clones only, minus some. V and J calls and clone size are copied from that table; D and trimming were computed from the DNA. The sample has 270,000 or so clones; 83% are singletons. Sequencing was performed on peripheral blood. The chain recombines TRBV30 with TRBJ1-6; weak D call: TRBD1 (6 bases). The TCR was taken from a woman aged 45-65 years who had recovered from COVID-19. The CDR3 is CAWSVGTGNFYNSPLHF. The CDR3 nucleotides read TGTGCCTGGAGTGTAGGAACAGGGAATTTTTATAATTCACCCCTCCACTTT.